This T cell receptor beta chain was identified during a study of blood T cell repertoires in COVID-19. Study background: Collection of acute and convalescent COVID-19 samples took place in the United States, Italy and Spain. Nucleic acid was either cDNA or gDNA, and it came from T cells, B-cell-depleted T cells, or PBMCs.

Methods used by the authors: Amplification from reference gene primers served as the basis for estimated nucleated cell counts. The table came from immunoSEQ multiplex PCR; TCRdb's copy has only in-frame clones and leaves some out. That table supplies the V and J calls and clone size; D and trimming were determined from the DNA. The table lists tens of thousands of clones, around 80% of them singletons. The CDR3 contains 15 residues. The germline gives CDR1 MDHEN, CDR2 SYDVKM. After removal of 6 bases from V and 5 bases from J, the junction contained 7 bases not matched to a gene. The receptor was isolated from a man aged 60 to 75 with active or convalescent COVID-19. This chain links TRBV28 with TRBJ2-5; TRBD1 aligns across 12 bases. Source material: peripheral blood. CDR3 loop: CASRPGTGGRETQYF. CDR3 nucleotide sequence: TGTGCCAGCAGGCCCGGGACAGGGGGCCGGGAGACCCAGTACTTC.